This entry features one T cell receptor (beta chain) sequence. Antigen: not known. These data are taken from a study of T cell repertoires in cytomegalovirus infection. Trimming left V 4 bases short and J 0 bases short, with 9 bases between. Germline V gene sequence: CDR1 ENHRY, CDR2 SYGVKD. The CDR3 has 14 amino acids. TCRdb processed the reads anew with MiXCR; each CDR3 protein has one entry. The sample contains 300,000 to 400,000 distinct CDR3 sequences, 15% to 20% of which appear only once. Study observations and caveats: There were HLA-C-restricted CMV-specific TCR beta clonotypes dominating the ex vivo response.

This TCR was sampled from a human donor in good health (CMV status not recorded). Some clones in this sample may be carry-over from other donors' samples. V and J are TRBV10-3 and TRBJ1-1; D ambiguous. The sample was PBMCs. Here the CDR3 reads CAISVIAMNTEAFF. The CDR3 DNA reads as TGTGCCATCAGTGTAATAGCTATGAACACTGAAGCTTTCTTT.